This TCR beta chain appears in the sequencing data of a study of CD8+CD57+ T cells in acquired aplastic anemia. The study profiled TCR beta VDJ and CDR3 using genomic DNA as template. TCRdb re-called the reads through MiXCR, storing one row per CDR3 protein. The sample includes 400,000 to 500,000 distinct CDR3 sequences, 55% to 70% of them seen just once. Overall study results and limits: In common between the patients and the controls were more than 25 CD8+ CDR3 sequences.

This clonotype was found many times. Its specificity is unknown. The sequenced material came from sorted CD4+, CD8+, or CD8+CD57+ T cells (not recorded which) from PBMCs. This TCR derives from a human donor in good health, serving as a control.

The chain's CDR3 is CSVEAVVSEQFF. CDR3 bases: TGCAGCGTTGAAGCTGTGGTTAGTGAGCAGTTCTTC. V usage is TRBV29-1 and J usage is TRBJ2-1; no definite D call. V was trimmed by 1 base and J by 9 bases, leaving 10 bases between them. The germline CDR1 and CDR2 sequences are SQVTM and ANQGSEA. CDR3 length equals 12 residues.